This T cell receptor (beta chain) appears in the sequencing data of a study of naive and memory T cell subsets. This clonotype has a handful of counts. Trimming pared 0 bases from V and 1 base from J, leaving 15 bases between. This CDR3 has 17 amino acids. CDR1 and CDR2 (germline): LGHNA, YNFKEQ. Cells stained for CD3, CD4, CD8, CD45RA, CD27 and viability were sorted into four CD45RA/CD27 subsets. The beta constant-region primer was an equimolar mix of two oligonucleotides covering TRBC1 and TRBC2. Nested alpha and beta constant-region primers with the SP2 primer drove four PCR rounds on ligated cDNA. TCRdb re-analysed the UMI-ligation and nested PCR reads in MiXCR, keeping a single row per CDR3 protein. The table includes 80,000 or so distinct CDR3 sequences, about 10% detected once.

This receptor was taken from a human donor in good health. The material sequenced was naive CD8+ T cells from blood. The genes are TRBV4-2 and TRBJ1-2, with D unresolved. The CDR3 region has the DNA TGTGCCAGCAGCCAAGATGCGGGAGGGCCGGATAACTATGGCTACACCTTC. Its protein is CASSQDAGGPDNYGYTF.